Below, 14 T cell receptor beta chains from the same sample are listed, as sequenced in a study of identifying expanded T cells in peripheral blood. Only in-frame clones appear in the TCRdb table, and some are missing; sequencing was by immunoSEQ multiplex PCR. The profile shows about 100,000 clones, over 80% of them singletons. Sequenced sample: blood. The receptors shown here come from a person aged 18 to 70 in good health.

This chain joins TRBV14 and TRBJ1-2; a possible D gene is TRBD1 (6 bases). This CDR3 comprises 13 residues. CDR1 is SGHDN, CDR2 FVKESK, per germline. Deletions cut 2 bases from V and 8 bases from J, with 12 bases between. CDR3 region: CASSQYTGTGYTF. The DNA for the CDR3 is TGTGCCAGCAGCCAATACACAGGGACCGGCTACACCTTC. The full variable domain, its missing parts supplied by reference TRBV14 and TRBJ1-2, is EAGVTQFPSHSVIEKGQTVTLRCDPISGHDNLYWYRRVMGKEIKFLLHFVKESKQDESGMPNNRFLAERTGGTYSTLKVQPAELEDSGVYFCASSQYTGTGYTFGSGTRLTVV.

The rearrangement joins TRBV21-1 to TRBJ2-5; TRBD1 reflects the table's D call only, with no check against the DNA. TRBV21-1 is marked as a pseudogene. The CDR3 is 17 residues long. The CDR3 sequence: CASSKKEGRPSQETQYF. The CDR3 coding sequence is TGTGCCAGCAGCAAAAAAGAAGGCAGGCCGTCACAGGAGACCCAGTACTTC.

The genes are TRBV9 and TRBJ2-3, with D possibly matching TRBD2 (5 bases). Between the trimmed V and J ends, which lost 4 bases and 0 bases, there was a span of 12 bases. The CDR3 contains 15 residues. Germline V lookup: CDR1 SGDLS, CDR2 YYNGEE. The CDR3 sequence: CASSSGSESTDTQYF. The CDR3 DNA sequence: TGTGCCAGCAGCTCCGGTAGCGAGAGCACAGATACGCAGTATTTT.

This chain joins TRBV7-9 and TRBJ1-2; a possible D gene is TRBD1 (6 bases). The length of the CDR3 is 17 residues. Germline values: CDR1 SEHNR, CDR2 FQNEAQ (reference sequence). V was clipped by 3 bases and J by 4 bases, with 21 bases between them. CDR3 in DNA: TGTGCCAGCAGCTTCGCCGACGGGACAACATCTCCCTATGGCTACACCTTC. Its translation is CASSFADGTTSPYGYTF.

This clone was observed a single time. The CDR3 DNA follows: TGTGCCAGCAGTTACTCGGGGAGAAGTTCTGGAAACACCATATATTTT. Its translation is CASSYSGRSSGNTIYF. V and J are TRBV6-5 and TRBJ1-3; D is unclear. CDR1 is MNHEY, CDR2 SVGAGI, per germline. Trimming took 0 bases from V and 1 from J, leaving 10 bases between them. The CDR3 consists of 16 residues.

This rearrangement joins TRBV6-6 to TRBJ1-1, with 9 positions matching TRBD1. The length of the CDR3 is 13 residues. The ends lost 6 bases at V and 5 bases at J; junction bases unmatched: 4. The germline V gene has CDR1 MNHNY and CDR2 SVGAGI (reference sequence). CDR3 sequence reads: CASRQGAITEAFF. The CDR3 bases are TGTGCCAGCAGACAGGGGGCAATTACTGAAGCTTTCTTT.

This rearrangement joins TRBV15 to TRBJ1-4; D unclear. Trimming cost V 1 base and J 7 bases, with 10 bases left between them. The CDR3 runs 14 residues. The germline gives CDR1 LNHNV, CDR2 YYDKDF (reference sequence). CDR3 amino acids: CATSRGGMGEKLFF. The CDR3 DNA follows: TGTGCCACCAGCAGAGGAGGGATGGGTGAAAAACTGTTTTTT.

This chain links TRBV5-4 with TRBJ1-2; no definite D call. CDR1 and CDR2 (germline): SGHNT, YYREEE (reference sequence). Trimming stripped 0 bases from V and 4 bases from J, with 7 bases between. This CDR3 has 13 residues. The CDR3 region is CASSLGQFYGYTF. The CDR3 bases are TGTGCCAGCAGCTTGGGGCAGTTCTATGGCTACACCTTC. Complete variable domain (other parts from reference TRBV5-4 and TRBJ1-2): ETGVTQSPTHLIKTRGQQVTLRCSSQSGHNTVSWYQQALGQGPQFIFQYYREEENGRGNFPPRFSGLQFPNYSSELNVNALELDDSALYLCASSLGQFYGYTFGSGTRLTVV.

This clone has only a few counts. V usage is TRBV30 and J usage is TRBJ1-3; the D gene is possibly TRBD1 (6 bases). The germline CDR1 and CDR2 sequences are GTSNPN and SVGIG (reference sequence). The CDR3 consists of 15 residues. Trimming removed 2 bases at V and 3 bases at J, with 14 bases between. The CDR3, as DNA: TGTGCCTGGAGTCCTAATCAGGGGCTTGGAAACACCATATATTTT. Translation: CAWSPNQGLGNTIYF.

J is TRBJ1-5 and V is TRBV6-1; no reliable D call. The ends were cut back, 7 bases at V and 0 bases at J, with 13 bases in the middle. The CDR3 is made up of 15 amino acids. Germline loops: CDR1 MNHNS, CDR2 SASEGT. CDR3 region: CASMGRGDSNQPQHF. The CDR3 region has the DNA TGTGCCAGCATGGGCAGAGGCGATAGCAATCAGCCCCAGCATTTT.

This clone was found once. The V and J genes are TRBV15 and TRBJ1-2; D is ambiguous. Trimming removed 5 bases at V and 0 bases at J, with 13 bases between. The CDR3 spans 15 residues. The germline gives CDR1 LNHNV, CDR2 YYDKDF (reference sequence). As DNA, the CDR3 is TGTGCCACCAGCTCTCCCAAAGAAGCTAACTATGGCTACACCTTC. This translates into CATSSPKEANYGYTF.

This clone was detected once. J is TRBJ2-3 and V is TRBV18; 9 bases are shared with TRBD2. This CDR3 comprises 16 residues. V shed 3 bases and J 3 bases; nucleotides not matched to a gene: 7. In germline, CDR1 is KGHSH, CDR2 LQKENI. The CDR3 spells CASSPGAGGQTDTQYF. The CDR3 DNA is TGTGCCAGCTCACCCGGAGCGGGAGGCCAGACAGATACGCAGTATTTT.

In DNA form, the CDR3 reads TGTGCCAGCAGCCAAGATTCCGGGGAAAAAGAGACCCAGTACTTC. This encodes CASSQDSGEKETQYF. The chain couples TRBV4-2 to TRBJ2-5; D possibly corresponds to TRBD2 (5 bases). V lost 0 bases and J lost 3, with 11 bases in between. The CDR3 extends over 15 amino acids. From germline, CDR1 is LGHNA and CDR2 YNFKEQ.

The chain is built from TRBV30 and TRBJ1-5; D remains unclear. The germline gives CDR1 GTSNPN, CDR2 SVGIG (reference sequence). This CDR3 comprises 12 residues. V lost 1 base to trimming and J lost 4 bases, with 5 bases between them. The CDR3 protein is CAWSADNQPQHF. CDR3 DNA sequence: TGTGCCTGGAGTGCGGATAATCAGCCCCAGCATTTT.